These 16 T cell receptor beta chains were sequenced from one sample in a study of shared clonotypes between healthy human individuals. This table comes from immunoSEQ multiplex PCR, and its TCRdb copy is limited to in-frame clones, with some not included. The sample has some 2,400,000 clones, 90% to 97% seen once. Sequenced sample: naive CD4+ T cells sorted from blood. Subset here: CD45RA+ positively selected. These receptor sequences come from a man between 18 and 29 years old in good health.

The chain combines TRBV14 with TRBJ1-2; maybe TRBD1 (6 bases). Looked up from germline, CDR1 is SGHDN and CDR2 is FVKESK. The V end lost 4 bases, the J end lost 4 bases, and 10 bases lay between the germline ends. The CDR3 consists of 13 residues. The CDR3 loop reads CASSPRDTYGYTF. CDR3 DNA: TGTGCCAGCAGCCCGCGGGACACCTATGGCTACACCTTC.

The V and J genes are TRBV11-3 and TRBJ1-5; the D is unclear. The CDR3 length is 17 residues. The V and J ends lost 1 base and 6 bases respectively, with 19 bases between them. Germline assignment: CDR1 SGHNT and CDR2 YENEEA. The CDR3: CASSLAVAAILSQPQHF. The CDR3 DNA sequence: TGTGCCAGCAGCTTAGCGGTGGCAGCCATCCTTAGTCAGCCCCAGCATTTT.

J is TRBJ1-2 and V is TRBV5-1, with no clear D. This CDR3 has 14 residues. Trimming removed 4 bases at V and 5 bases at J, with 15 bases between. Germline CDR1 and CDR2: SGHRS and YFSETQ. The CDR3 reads CASSGRGQSYGYTF. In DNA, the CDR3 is TGCGCCAGCAGCGGGAGAGGGCAGAGTTATGGCTACACCTTC.

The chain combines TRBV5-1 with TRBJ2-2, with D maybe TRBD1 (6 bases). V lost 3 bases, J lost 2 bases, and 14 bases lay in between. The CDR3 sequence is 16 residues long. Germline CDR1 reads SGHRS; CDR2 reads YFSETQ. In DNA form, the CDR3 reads TGCGCCAGCAGCTCAACAGGGTTCCACAACACCGGGGAGCTGTTTTTT. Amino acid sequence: CASSSTGFHNTGELFF.

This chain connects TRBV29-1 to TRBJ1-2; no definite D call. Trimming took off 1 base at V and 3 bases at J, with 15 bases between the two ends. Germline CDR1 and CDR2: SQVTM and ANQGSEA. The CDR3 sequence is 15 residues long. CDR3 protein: CSVEGEGTIYYGYTF. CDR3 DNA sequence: TGCAGCGTTGAAGGGGAAGGTACGATATACTATGGCTACACCTTC.

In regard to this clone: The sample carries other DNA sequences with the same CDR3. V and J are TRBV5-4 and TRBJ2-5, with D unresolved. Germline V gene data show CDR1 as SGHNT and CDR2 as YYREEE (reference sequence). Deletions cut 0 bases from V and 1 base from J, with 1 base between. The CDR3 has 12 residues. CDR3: CASSLGQETQYF. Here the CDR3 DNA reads TGTGCCAGCAGCTTGGGCCAAGAGACCCAGTACTTC.

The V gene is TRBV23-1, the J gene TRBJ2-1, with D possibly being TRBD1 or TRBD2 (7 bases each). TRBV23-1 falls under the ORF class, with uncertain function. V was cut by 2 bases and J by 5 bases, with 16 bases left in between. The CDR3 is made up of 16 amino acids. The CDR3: CASSQNNSGTDNEQFF. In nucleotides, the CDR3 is TGCGCCAGCAGTCAAAATAACAGCGGGACAGACAATGAGCAGTTCTTC.

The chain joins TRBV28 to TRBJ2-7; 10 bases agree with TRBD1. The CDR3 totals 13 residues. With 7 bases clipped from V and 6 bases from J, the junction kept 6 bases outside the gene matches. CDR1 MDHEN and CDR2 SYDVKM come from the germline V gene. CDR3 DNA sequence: TGTGCCAGCACCCCCGGGGACAGGGGCGAGCAGTACTTC. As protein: CASTPGDRGEQYF.

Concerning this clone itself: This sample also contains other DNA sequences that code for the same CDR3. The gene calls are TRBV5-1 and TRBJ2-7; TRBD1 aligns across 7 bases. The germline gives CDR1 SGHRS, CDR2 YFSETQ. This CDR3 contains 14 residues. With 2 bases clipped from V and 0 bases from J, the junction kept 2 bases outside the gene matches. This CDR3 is CASSLQGTSYEQYF. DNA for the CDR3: TGCGCCAGCAGCTTACAGGGGACCTCCTACGAGCAGTACTTC. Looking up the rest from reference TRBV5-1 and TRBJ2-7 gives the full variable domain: KAGVTQTPRYLIKTRGQQVTLSCSPISGHRSVSWYQQTPGQGLQFLFEYFSETQRNKGNFPGRFSGRQFSNSRSEMNVSTLELGDSALYLCASSLQGTSYEQYFGPGTRLTVT.

CDR3 nucleotide sequence: TGTGCCAGTCGATCCAGGGGTAAAGCCGGGGAGCTGTTTTTT. This gives the protein CASRSRGKAGELFF. This chain connects TRBV5-4 to TRBJ2-2, with D possibly being TRBD1 (6 bases). Germline V gene sequence: CDR1 SGHNT, CDR2 YYREEE (reference sequence). The V and J ends lost 8 bases and 6 bases respectively, with 17 bases between them. This CDR3 contains 14 residues.

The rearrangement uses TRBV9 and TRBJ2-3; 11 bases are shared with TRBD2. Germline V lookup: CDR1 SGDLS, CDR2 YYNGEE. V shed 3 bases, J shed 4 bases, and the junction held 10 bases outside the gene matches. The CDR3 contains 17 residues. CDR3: CASSEGTSGNHPDTQYF. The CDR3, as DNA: TGTGCCAGCAGCGAAGGGACTAGCGGCAACCACCCAGATACGCAGTATTTT.

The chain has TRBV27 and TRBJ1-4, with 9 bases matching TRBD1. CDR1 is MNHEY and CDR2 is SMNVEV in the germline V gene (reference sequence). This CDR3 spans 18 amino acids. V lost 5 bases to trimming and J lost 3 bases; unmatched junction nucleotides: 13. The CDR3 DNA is TGTGCCAGCAGTCCGACAGGGGGAGGGTTTGTAGCTAATGAAAAACTGTTTTTT. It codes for CASSPTGGGFVANEKLFF.

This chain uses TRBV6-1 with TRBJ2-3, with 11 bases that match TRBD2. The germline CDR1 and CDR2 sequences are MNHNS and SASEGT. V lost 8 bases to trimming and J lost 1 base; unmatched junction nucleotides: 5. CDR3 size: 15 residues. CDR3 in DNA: TGTGCCAGCCGTCCACTAGCGGGAGGCACAGATACGCAGTATTTT. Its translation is CASRPLAGGTDTQYF.

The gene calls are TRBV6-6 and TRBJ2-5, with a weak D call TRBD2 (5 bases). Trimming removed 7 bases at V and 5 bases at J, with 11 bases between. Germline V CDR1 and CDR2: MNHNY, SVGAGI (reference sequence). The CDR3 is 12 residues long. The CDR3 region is CASTPTGETQYF. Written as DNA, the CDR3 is TGTGCCAGCACTCCTACGGGGGAGACCCAGTACTTC.

The CDR3 coding sequence is TGCGCCAGCAGTTCGACAGGGCCCTTCTCTGGAAACACCATATATTTT. Translation: CASSSTGPFSGNTIYF. The chain is built from TRBV5-1 and TRBJ1-3; TRBD1 matches 7 bases. The CDR3 runs to 16 residues. Germline-derived CDR1 and CDR2 are SGHRS and YFSETQ. The V segment lost 5 bases and the J segment 0 bases; nucleotides outside the gene matches: 8.

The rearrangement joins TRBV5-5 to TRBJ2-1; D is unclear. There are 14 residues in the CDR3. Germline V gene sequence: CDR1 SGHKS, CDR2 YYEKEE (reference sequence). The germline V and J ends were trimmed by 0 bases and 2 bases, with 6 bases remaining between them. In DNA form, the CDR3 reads TGTGCCAGCAGCTTGGGGGCTCCCTACAATGAGCAGTTCTTC. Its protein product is CASSLGAPYNEQFF. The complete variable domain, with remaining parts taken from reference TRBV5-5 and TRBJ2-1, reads DAGVTQSPTHLIKTRGQQVTLRCSPISGHKSVSWYQQVLGQGPQFIFQYYEKEERGRGNFPDRFSARQFPNYSSELNVNALLLGDSALYLCASSLGAPYNEQFFGPGTRLTVL.